This T cell receptor (beta chain) originates from a study of T cell changes during pregnancy in multiple sclerosis. Between the trimmed V and J ends, which lost 2 bases and 4 bases, there was a span of 12 bases. CDR3 length: 13 residues. Germline assignment: CDR1 GTSNPN and CDR2 SVGIG (reference sequence). TCRdb keeps only in-frame clones here, not all; method: immunoSEQ multiplex PCR. The table includes roughly 50,000 clones, about 93% detected once. A single count supports this clone. The receptor's source is a female donor with multiple sclerosis, enrolled in a pregnancy study. The V gene is TRBV30, the J gene TRBJ2-7; D not resolved. The sequencing here drew on CD4+ T cells from peripheral blood mononuclear cells, taken after pregnancy. CDR3 loop: CAWSRRLTYEQYF. CDR3 bases: TGTGCCTGGAGTCGGCGACTGACGTACGAGCAGTACTTC.